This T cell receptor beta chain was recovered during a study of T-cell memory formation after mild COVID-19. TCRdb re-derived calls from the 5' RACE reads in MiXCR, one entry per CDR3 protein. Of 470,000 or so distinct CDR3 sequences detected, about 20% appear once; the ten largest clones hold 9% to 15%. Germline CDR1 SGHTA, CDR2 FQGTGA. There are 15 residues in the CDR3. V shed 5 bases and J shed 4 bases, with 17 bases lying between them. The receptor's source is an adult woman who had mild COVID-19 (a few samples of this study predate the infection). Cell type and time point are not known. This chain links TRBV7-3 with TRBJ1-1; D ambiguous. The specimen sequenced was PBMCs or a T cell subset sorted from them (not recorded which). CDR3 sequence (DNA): TGTGCCAGCAGCGTCAGACAAGGAGCGGTCACTGAAGCTTTCTTT. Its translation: CASSVRQGAVTEAFF.